The 11 T cell receptor beta chains below were found in one sample sequenced in a study of OX40 agonist ivuxolimab in advanced cancers. Libraries were prepared by immunoSEQ multiplex PCR; TCRdb keeps only in-frame clonotypes and omits some of them. The sample has over 45,000 clones, 70% to 80% seen once; the top ten hold roughly 1.2%. This specimen consisted of CD4+ or CD8+ T cells sorted from blood, obtained in a trial of the OX40 agonist ivuxolimab. These receptors were collected from an adult with an advanced solid tumor such as melanoma, head and neck, liver or kidney cancer.

Only a few counts were recorded for this clone. The rearrangement joins TRBV28 to TRBJ2-2; D is possibly TRBD1 (5 bases). Germline V gives CDR1 MDHEN, CDR2 SYDVKM. V lost 1 base and J 1 base, leaving 10 bases between the germline ends. This CDR3 spans 16 amino acids. The CDR3 sequence is CASSLFSGLNTGELFF. The CDR3 region has the DNA TGTGCCAGCAGTTTATTCTCAGGGTTGAACACCGGGGAGCTGTTTTTT.

The chain has TRBV7-3 and TRBJ2-2, with D possibly matching TRBD1 (6 bases). With 5 bases removed from V and 5 bases from J, the gap between germline ends came to 12 bases. Germline CDR1 reads SGHTA; CDR2 reads FQGTGA. The CDR3 is 14 amino acids. The CDR3 is CASSRQQGTGELFF. CDR3 bases: TGTGCCAGCAGCAGACAACAGGGTACCGGGGAGCTGTTTTTT.

The chain uses TRBV6-4 and TRBJ2-7; 8 nucleotides line up with TRBD1. The J segment lost 2 bases and the V segment lost 10 bases, leaving 10 bases of the junction unmatched. The V gene's germline CDR1 is MRHNA and CDR2 SNTAGT. The CDR3 is 14 amino acids. CDR3: CATPQGGGTYEQYF. In nucleotides, the CDR3 is TGTGCCACCCCACAGGGGGGCGGCACCTACGAGCAGTACTTC.

The chain is built from TRBV7-9 and TRBJ2-5; 11 positions match TRBD2. The trim removed 3 bases at V and 3 bases at J, leaving 9 bases unmatched. The CDR3 is 17 amino acids. The V gene's germline CDR1 is SEHNR and CDR2 FQNEAQ (reference sequence). Here the CDR3 reads CASSLGSLAGDEETQYF. CDR3 coding DNA: TGTGCCAGCAGCTTGGGGTCACTAGCGGGAGATGAAGAGACCCAGTACTTC.

The chain is built from TRBV4-1 and TRBJ2-1; D unresolved. V was pared by 0 bases and J by 10 bases, with 13 bases between. The germline V gene has CDR1 MGHRA and CDR2 YSYEKL. CDR3 size: 14 residues. The CDR3 sequence is CASSQEASGMEQFF. DNA for the CDR3: TGCGCCAGCAGCCAAGAGGCGAGTGGGATGGAGCAGTTCTTC.

The genes are TRBV6-6 and TRBJ1-2, with a tentative D call TRBD1 (6 bases). Germline-derived CDR1 and CDR2 are MNHNY and SVGAGI (reference sequence). V lost 6 bases and J 6 bases, leaving 17 bases between the germline ends. The CDR3 sequence is 14 residues long. The CDR3 nucleotides are TGTGCCAGCAGCCTTTTAGGGGGGGAGAATGGCTACACCTTC. Its protein product is CASSLLGGENGYTF.

V is TRBV5-1 and J is TRBJ2-5, with a tentative D call TRBD2 (5 bases). CDR3 length: 15 amino acids. V dropped 2 bases and J dropped 5 bases, with 16 bases sitting between them. Per the germline V gene, CDR1 is SGHRS and CDR2 is YFSETQ. DNA of the CDR3: TGCGCCAGCAGCTTTAGGGCAGGTGAGCGGGAGACCCAGTACTTC. Translated: CASSFRAGERETQYF.

V usage is TRBV2 and J usage is TRBJ1-5; D gene unclear. Trimming took off 5 bases at V and 6 bases at J, with 11 bases between the two ends. This CDR3 has 13 amino acids. CDR1 SNHLY and CDR2 FYNNEI come from the germline V gene. This chain's CDR3 is CASSRGESQPQHF. In nucleotides, the CDR3 is TGTGCCAGCAGTAGAGGCGAAAGTCAGCCCCAGCATTTT.

This chain links TRBV6-5 with TRBJ2-6; D perhaps matches TRBD2 (6 bases). V lost 3 bases and J lost 3, with 9 bases in between. CDR3 length: 15 amino acids. Germline CDR1 reads MNHEY; CDR2 reads SVGAGI. CDR3 sequence reads: CASSYAGHGANVLTF. The CDR3 bases are TGTGCCAGCAGTTATGCGGGGCATGGGGCCAACGTCCTGACTTTC.

This clone was observed a few times. This rearrangement joins TRBV18 to TRBJ1-1, with a weak D call TRBD1 (5 bases). Germline V lookup: CDR1 KGHSH, CDR2 LQKENI. The CDR3 spans 14 residues. V shed 3 bases and J shed 3 bases, with 11 bases lying between them. The CDR3: CASSPRGGDTEAFF. CDR3 DNA sequence: TGTGCCAGCTCACCCCGGGGCGGGGACACTGAAGCTTTCTTT.

The rearrangement uses TRBV6-5 and TRBJ1-1, with D perhaps TRBD1 (5 bases). Per the germline V gene, CDR1 is MNHEY and CDR2 is SVGAGI. The V end was cut by 4 bases, the J end by 1 base, with 7 bases between. The CDR3 sequence is 13 residues long. CDR3 nucleotides: TGTGCCAGCAGTTCCGGGGGGAACACTGAAGCTTTCTTT. The encoded protein is CASSSGGNTEAFF.